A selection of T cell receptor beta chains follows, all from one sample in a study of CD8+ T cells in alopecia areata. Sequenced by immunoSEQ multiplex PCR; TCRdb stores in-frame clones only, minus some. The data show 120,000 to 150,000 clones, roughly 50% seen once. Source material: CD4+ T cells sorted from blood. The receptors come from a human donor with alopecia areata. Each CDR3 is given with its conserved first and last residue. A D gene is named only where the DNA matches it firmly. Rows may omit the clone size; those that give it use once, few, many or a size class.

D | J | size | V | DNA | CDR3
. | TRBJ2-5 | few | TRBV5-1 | TGCGCCAGCAGCTACCAAGAGACCCAGTACTTC | CASSYQETQYF
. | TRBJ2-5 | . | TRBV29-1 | TGCAGCGTTGCGACCGGGACGCGGAAAGAGACCCAGTACTTC | CSVATGTRKETQYF
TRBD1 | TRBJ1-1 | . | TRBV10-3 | TGTGCCGCCTCCGGACAGGGGGCAACTGAAGCTTTCTTT | CAASGQGATEAFF
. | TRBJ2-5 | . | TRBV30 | TGTGCCTTCAATCAGAATTCCCAAGAGACCCAGTACTTC | CAFNQNSQETQYF
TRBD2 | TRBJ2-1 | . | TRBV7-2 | TGTGCCAGCAGCCCGACAGCGGGAGGGCCAAATGAGCAGTTCTTC | CASSPTAGGPNEQFF
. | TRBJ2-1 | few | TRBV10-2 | TGCGCCAGCACCACCCCGTCCGTTGGTGAGCAGTTCTTC | CASTTPSVGEQFF
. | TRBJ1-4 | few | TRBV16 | TGTGCCAGCAGCCCGGAGGGGGTACTAGGAAAACTGTTTTTT | CASSPEGVLGKLFF
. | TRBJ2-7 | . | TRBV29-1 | TGCAGCGGTGGACAGCGTTACTACGAGCAGTACTTC | CSGGQRYYEQYF
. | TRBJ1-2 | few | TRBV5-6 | TGTGCCAGCAGCTTGCAGGGGCCTGGCTATGGCTACACCTTC | CASSLQGPGYGYTF
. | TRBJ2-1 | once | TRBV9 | TGTGCCAGCAGCGACCCCTCGGGCTACAATGAGCAGTTCTTC | CASSDPSGYNEQFF
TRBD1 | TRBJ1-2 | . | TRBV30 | TGTGCCTGGAGCGCGCCCGGGACAGCGAGAGGCTACACCTTC | CAWSAPGTARGYTF
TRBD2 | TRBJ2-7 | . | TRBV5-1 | TGCGCCAGCAGCTTGGAAGGACTAGCGGGAGGGATTCCTTACGAGCAGTACTTC | CASSLEGLAGGIPYEQYF
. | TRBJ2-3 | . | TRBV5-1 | TGCGCCAGCACCCTAGACTTAACAGATACGCAGTATTTT | CASTLDLTDTQYF
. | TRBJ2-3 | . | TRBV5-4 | TGTGCCAGCAGCTTCATCCCTACAGGGAAGCATCAAGATACGCAGTATTTT | CASSFIPTGKHQDTQYF
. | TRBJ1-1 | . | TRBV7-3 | TGTGCCAGCAGCTTAGTCAGGAACACTGAAGCTTTCTTT | CASSLVRNTEAFF
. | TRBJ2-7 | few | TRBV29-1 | TGCAGTGGTGTGGCAAGCTCCTACGAGCAGTACTTC | CSGVASSYEQYF
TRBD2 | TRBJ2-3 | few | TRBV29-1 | TGCAGCACCACCCCCGGGACTAGCGTCCAAACCGCCGATACGCAGTATTTT | CSTTPGTSVQTADTQYF
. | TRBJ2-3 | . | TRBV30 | TGTGCCTGGAGTGTATTCGGGACCAGCACAGATACGCAGTATTTT | CAWSVFGTSTDTQYF
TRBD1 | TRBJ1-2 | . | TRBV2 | TGTGCCAGGGAAAGCCTGGGACAGGGGTCCGGCTACACCTTC | CARESLGQGSGYTF
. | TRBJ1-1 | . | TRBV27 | TGTGCCAGCAGTTTAGCGGGGGGCACTGAAGCTTTCTTT | CASSLAGGTEAFF
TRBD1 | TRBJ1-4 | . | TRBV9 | TGTGCCAGCAACCCGGGACAGGGAGAGGATGAAAAACTGTTTTTT | CASNPGQGEDEKLFF
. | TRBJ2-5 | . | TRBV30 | TGTGCCTGGAGTGTAAGCCGGACCCAGTACTTC | CAWSVSRTQYF
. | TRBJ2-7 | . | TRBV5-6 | TGTGCCAGCAGCCCCCTGAGCTCCTACGAGCAGTACTTC | CASSPLSSYEQYF
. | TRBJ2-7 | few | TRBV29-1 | TGCAGCGTTGCTGACTCCTACGAGCAGTACTTC | CSVADSYEQYF
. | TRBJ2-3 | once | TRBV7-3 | TGTGCCAGCAGCTTAAATCGAGGGGGGGCAGGAGATACGCAGTATTTT | CASSLNRGGAGDTQYF
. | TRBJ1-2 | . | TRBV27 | TGTGCCAGCAGTCCCGACGGACATCCACCCTATGGCTACACCTTC | CASSPDGHPPYGYTF
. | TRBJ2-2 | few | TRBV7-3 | TGTGCCAGCAGCCGGGACCCCAGGGTTACCGGGGAGCTGTTTTTT | CASSRDPRVTGELFF
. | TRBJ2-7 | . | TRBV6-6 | TGTGCCAGCAGACCCCAACAGGGACACGGGCAGTACTTC | CASRPQQGHGQYF
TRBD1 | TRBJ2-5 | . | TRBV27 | TGTGCCAGCAGCCGACACCTGGACAGGGATGCGGAGACCCAGTACTTC | CASSRHLDRDAETQYF
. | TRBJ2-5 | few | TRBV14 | TGTGCCAGCAGCCAAATAAGGACGGCTGGGGCGAAAAAGACCCAGTACTTC | CASSQIRTAGAKKTQYF
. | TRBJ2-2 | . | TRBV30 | TGTGCCTGGACTGGGATACTCACCGGGGAGCTGTTTTTT | CAWTGILTGELFF
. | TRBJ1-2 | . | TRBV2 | TGTGCCAGCATGGCCTATGGCTACACCTTC | CASMAYGYTF
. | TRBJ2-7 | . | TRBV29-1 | TGCAGCGTTGTTAATATGGCAGGGGCCTACGAGCAGTACTTC | CSVVNMAGAYEQYF
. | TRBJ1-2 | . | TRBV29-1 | TGCAGCGTTGACGGCCATGAAGAACCCAACTATGGCTACACCTTC | CSVDGHEEPNYGYTF
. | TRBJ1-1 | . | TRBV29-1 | TGCAGCGTTGCTCGGGCAGAGTACACTGAAGCTTTCTTT | CSVARAEYTEAFF
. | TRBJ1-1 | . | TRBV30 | TGTGCCTGGAGTGTATCATTGAACACTGAAGCTTTCTTT | CAWSVSLNTEAFF
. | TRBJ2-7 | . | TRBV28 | TGTGCCAGCACCTCCCAGGTCCGGCTACTGGGCGAGCAGTACTTC | CASTSQVRLLGEQYF
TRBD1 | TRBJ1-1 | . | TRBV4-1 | TGCGCCAGCAGCCGCGTTCCAGGGGGACCTGAAGCTTTCTTT | CASSRVPGGPEAFF
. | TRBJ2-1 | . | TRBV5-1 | TGCGCCAGCAGCTTCGGGGGACTTAGTAGCAATGAGCAGTTCTTC | CASSFGGLSSNEQFF
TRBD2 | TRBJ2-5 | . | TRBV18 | TGTGCCAGCTCACCACCGGGACTAGCGGGAGTGGAGACCCAGTACTTC | CASSPPGLAGVETQYF